This T cell receptor beta chain is from a study of blood T cell repertoires in COVID-19 (dated by TCRdb to the early 2020s). Turning to the overall study: Collaborator samples came from the United States, Italy and Spain and covered acute and convalescent phases of COVID-19. The repertoires were made available in a free public database intended to serve as a resource for research on the immune response to SARS-CoV-2. The samples were drawn from the first 160 participants of the ongoing ImmuneRACE study and from 950 to 1,500 subjects provided by 6 global collaborators. Where HLA class I and class II types were available, the types were taken from metadata supplied by the sample provider, not from assay-based typing. The prospective study material was composed of cDNA or gDNA derived from T cells, B-cell-depleted T cells, or PBMCs. Subjects who had been exposed to COVID-19, were actively infected with it, or had recovered from it provided the deeply sampled blood TCRbeta repertoires that made up the dataset. Nearly every sample came with metadata listing a de-identified subject ID, COVID-19 status, age in years and sex. General conclusions and limits of the study: How much clinical and demographic metadata was included differed by source and by participant, and the metadata was provided uncurated.

As for this clone: No cognate antigen has been identified for it. One base away there is no much larger clone; base qualities are not given.

The germline V gene gives CDR1 as MDHEN and CDR2 as SYDVKM. V is trimmed back by 4 bases and J by 4 bases, and the junction contains 9 bases that no gene match accounts for. The CDR3 has 15 amino acids, counting the end cysteine and phenylalanine. Only CDR3 DNA remains: 45 bases, in frame from the first base. The immunoSEQ Assay, a bias-controlled multiplex PCR, was used to amplify TCRbeta CDR3 regions from genomic DNA. From the authors' description of their analysis: The number of nucleated cells in each sample was estimated by amplification of reference gene primers within the assay. To quantify the absolute abundance of each unique TCRbeta CDR3 rearrangement, sequence reads were collapsed and filtered. For each sample, productive Simpson clonality was calculated by taking the square root of Simpson's diversity index across productive rearrangements. The table was pulled from immuneACCESS by TCRdb, which kept in-frame rearrangements only. Such tables lose some clones; where checked, under half of the loss comes from unresolved V genes, and the rest has no known cause. That table is the source of V, J and clone size, and D and trimming were worked out from the DNA. This sample gives around 140,000 clones in total; about 86% of them show up just once. Of the sample, 8.6% falls within the top ten clones.

Each collaborating institution followed its own protocols to collect whole blood in K2EDTA tubes. For TCRbeta analysis, collaborators shipped samples in one of three forms: frozen whole blood, isolated PBMCs, or DNA extracted from either of those sample types. Sequenced sample: peripheral blood. Rearrangement joined TRBV28 to TRBJ2-5; 7 central nucleotides agree with TRBD1. The clonotype comes from a woman aged 50 to 65 with active or convalescent COVID-19. The sequenced DNA: TGTGCCAGCAGTTCACGCAGACAGGGTGGAGAGACCCAGTACTTC. The encoded protein is CASSSRRQGGETQYF. Where the CDR3 stops, the reference TRBV28 and TRBJ2-5 genes take over; the full variable domain is DVKVTQSSRYLVKRTGEKVFLECVQDMDHENMFWYRQDPGLGLRLIYFSYDVKMKEKGDIPEGYSVSREKKERFSLILESASTNQTSMYLCASSSRRQGGETQYFGPGTRLLVL.